Presented here are 25 T cell receptor beta chains from one specimen sequenced in a study of T cell responses to AZD1222 COVID-19 vaccine. Clones were read by immunoSEQ multiplex PCR, and TCRdb kept only the in-frame ones, dropping some. The repertoire consists of around 100,000 clones, with around 85% occurring once and the leading ten covering roughly 6%. Sample: peripheral blood, taken on day 0 of AZD1222 vaccination. These receptors all stem from an adult in good health.

The J gene is TRBJ2-3, the V gene TRBV9; 11 positions agree with TRBD2. After removal of 0 bases from V and 0 bases from J, the junction contained 9 bases not matched to a gene. CDR3 length: 19 residues. Germline V gene sequence: CDR1 SGDLS, CDR2 YYNGEE. The CDR3 here is CASSVDPRRLAGSTDTQYF. The DNA of the CDR3 is TGTGCCAGCAGCGTAGACCCACGCCGACTAGCGGGAAGCACAGATACGCAGTATTTT.

The CDR3 loop reads CASSEIGENIQYF. CDR3 nucleotides: TGTGCCAGCAGTGAAATAGGGGAAAACATTCAGTACTTC. This chain links TRBV2 with TRBJ2-4; a possible D gene is TRBD1 (5 bases). The CDR3 is made up of 13 amino acids. Deletions cut 2 bases from V and 5 bases from J, with 7 bases between. The germline gives CDR1 SNHLY, CDR2 FYNNEI.

V is TRBV4-2 and J is TRBJ2-5, with 9 bases aligning to TRBD2. V dropped 0 bases and J dropped 1; count of bases not matched to a gene: 6. The CDR3 covers 17 residues. In germline, CDR1 is LGHNA, CDR2 YNFKEQ. CDR3 nucleotides: TGTGCCAGCAGCCAAGATACCGGAGCGGGAGGCCAAGAGACCCAGTACTTC. Its translation: CASSQDTGAGGQETQYF.

V and J are TRBV2 and TRBJ2-5; TRBD2 aligns across 9 bases. This CDR3 is built from 15 residues. CDR1 is SNHLY and CDR2 is FYNNEI in the germline V gene. V gave up 4 bases and J gave up 4 bases; unmatched junction bases: 7. The CDR3 DNA reads TGTGCCAGCAGTGGGAATAGCGGGAGACGAGAGACCCAGTACTTC. Translating it yields CASSGNSGRRETQYF. Using reference TRBV2 and TRBJ2-5 for the parts outside the CDR3, the full variable domain is EPEVTQTPSHQVTQMGQEVILRCVPISNHLYFYWYRQILGQKVEFLVSFYNNEISEKSEIFDDQFSVERPDGSNFTLKIRSTKLEDSAMYFCASSGNSGRRETQYFGPGTRLLVL.

This sequence joins TRBV5-6 and TRBJ1-2; the D is unclear. Germline CDR1 SGHDT, CDR2 YYEEEE. This CDR3 has 14 amino acids. Trimming left V 7 bases short and J 6 bases short, with 19 bases between. The CDR3 bases are TGTGCCAGCCAAAACCCGGGAACTTTTAATGGCTACACCTTC. It codes for CASQNPGTFNGYTF.

This clone was counted a single time. V and J are TRBV11-1 and TRBJ2-5; TRBD2 is a possible D gene (5 bases). Germline loops: CDR1 SGHAT, CDR2 FQDESV (reference sequence). V was clipped by 5 bases and J by 2 bases, with 12 bases between them. This CDR3 region has 14 residues. Here the CDR3 reads CASSAGNNQETQYF. The CDR3 region has the DNA TGTGCCAGCAGCGCCGGGAACAATCAAGAGACCCAGTACTTC.

The chain carries TRBV9 and TRBJ2-7; a possible D gene is TRBD1 (5 bases). Germline CDR1 reads SGDLS; CDR2 reads YYNGEE. The CDR3 is 14 residues long. V shed 0 bases and J shed 4 bases, with 11 bases lying between them. The CDR3 here is CASSVDQGTYEQYF. In DNA form, the CDR3 reads TGTGCCAGCAGCGTAGATCAGGGAACGTACGAGCAGTACTTC.

This chain joins TRBV30 and TRBJ2-2; D is uncertain. V was trimmed by 4 bases and J by 0 bases, leaving 12 bases between them. The CDR3 runs 15 residues. Germline V gives CDR1 GTSNPN, CDR2 SVGIG (reference sequence). CDR3 sequence: CAWTLVESNTGELFF. The CDR3 DNA follows: TGTGCCTGGACATTGGTCGAGTCGAACACCGGGGAGCTGTTTTTT.

The chain combines TRBV14 with TRBJ2-2, with TRBD2 matching 12 bases. The CDR3 is made up of 19 amino acids. J lost 6 bases, V lost 0 bases, and 11 bases had no gene match. From germline, CDR1 is SGHDN and CDR2 FVKESK. The CDR3 protein is CASSQDLWLAGGPSGELFF. CDR3 DNA sequence: TGTGCCAGCAGCCAAGATCTTTGGCTAGCGGGGGGGCCGTCCGGGGAGCTGTTTTTT. Based on the CDR3 plus reference TRBV14 and TRBJ2-2, the full variable domain is EAGVTQFPSHSVIEKGQTVTLRCDPISGHDNLYWYRRVMGKEIKFLLHFVKESKQDESGMPNNRFLAERTGGTYSTLKVQPAELEDSGVYFCASSQDLWLAGGPSGELFFGEGSRLTVL.

This clone was observed at least ten times. The chain combines TRBV11-2 with TRBJ1-2, with 8 nucleotides matching TRBD1. CDR1 SGHAT and CDR2 FQNNGV come from the germline V gene. Trimming took 2 bases from V and 7 from J; bases not matched to a gene: 6. CDR3 length: 14 amino acids. CDR3 DNA sequence: TGTGCCAGCAGCTTACTCAGGGGGCTCGTTGGCTACACCTTC. Residues: CASSLLRGLVGYTF. The full variable domain, its missing parts supplied by reference TRBV11-2 and TRBJ1-2, is EAGVAQSPRYKIIEKRQSVAFWCNPISGHATLYWYQQILGQGPKLLIQFQNNGVVDDSQLPKDRFSAERLKGVDSTLKIQPAKLEDSAVYLCASSLLRGLVGYTFGSGTRLTVV.

The chain is built from TRBV6-4 and TRBJ1-2; perhaps TRBD1 as D (6 bases). Per germline, CDR1 MRHNA and CDR2 SNTAGT. This CDR3 comprises 14 residues. V was trimmed by 6 bases and J by 3 bases, leaving 14 bases between them. The CDR3, as DNA: TGTGCCAGCAGCCGAGGGGGGCAAGACTATGGCTACACCTTC. Translated, it gives CASSRGGQDYGYTF.

V gene TRBV6-4 combines with J gene TRBJ1-1; the D is unclear. V was cut by 0 bases and J by 4 bases, with 15 bases left in between. CDR3 length equals 16 residues. CDR1 is MRHNA, CDR2 SNTAGT, per germline. The CDR3 DNA reads TGTGCCAGCAGTGACTCGATATTTTCCGGGGTCACTGAAGCTTTCTTT. Amino acids: CASSDSIFSGVTEAFF.

CDR3 bases: TGTGCCAGCAGCTTAAGGGGGATGACAGGGCTTAGCACAGATACGCAGTATTTT. This gives the protein CASSLRGMTGLSTDTQYF. V usage is TRBV7-2 and J usage is TRBJ2-3; 7 positions agree with TRBD1. V shed 2 bases and J 0 bases; nucleotides not matched to a gene: 11. The CDR3 consists of 18 residues. Germline CDR1 and CDR2: SGHTA and FQGNSA.

The V call is TRBV7-8, the J call TRBJ2-2; 7 bases line up with TRBD2. The CDR3 runs 19 residues. V lost 2 bases, J lost 0 bases, and 12 bases stayed unmatched. Germline CDR1 is SGHVS and CDR2 is FQNEAQ. The CDR3 here is CASSLLREHSAANTGELFF. CDR3 nucleotides: TGTGCCAGCAGCTTACTGCGGGAGCATTCGGCTGCGAACACCGGGGAGCTGTTTTTT.

The rearrangement links TRBV9 to TRBJ2-2; 8 positions agree with TRBD1. Unmatched junction bases numbered 3, after V lost 0 bases and J lost 2 bases. Germline CDR1 SGDLS, CDR2 YYNGEE. The CDR3 runs to 16 residues. Here the CDR3 DNA reads TGTGCCAGCAGCGTAGCGGACAGGGCCAACACCGGGGAGCTGTTTTTT. Protein product: CASSVADRANTGELFF.

V and J are TRBV11-2 and TRBJ2-7, with 8 bases aligning to TRBD2. Per the germline V gene, CDR1 is SGHAT and CDR2 is FQNNGV. Unmatched junction bases numbered 8, after V lost 4 bases and J lost 3 bases. The CDR3 length is 15 residues. The DNA of the CDR3 is TGTGCCAGCAGCTCGAACAGCGGGGGAATCTACGAGCAGTACTTC. This translates into CASSSNSGGIYEQYF. Using reference TRBV11-2 and TRBJ2-7 for the parts outside the CDR3, the full variable domain is EAGVAQSPRYKIIEKRQSVAFWCNPISGHATLYWYQQILGQGPKLLIQFQNNGVVDDSQLPKDRFSAERLKGVDSTLKIQPAKLEDSAVYLCASSSNSGGIYEQYFGPGTRLTVT.

V usage is TRBV4-1 and J usage is TRBJ2-5; D may be TRBD1 (6 bases). The CDR3 has 15 residues. Germline CDR1 is MGHRA and CDR2 is YSYEKL. V was shortened by 1 base and J by 9 bases, with 18 bases between the two germline ends. The CDR3 DNA follows: TGCGCCAGCAGCCAAGTCGTACAGGGCGATTTGTCCCAGTACTTC. As protein: CASSQVVQGDLSQYF.

The chain joins TRBV7-2 to TRBJ1-5; tentatively, D is TRBD1 (6 bases). The CDR3 extends over 16 amino acids. From germline, CDR1 is SGHTA and CDR2 FQGNSA. The V and J ends lost 4 bases and 0 bases respectively, with 13 bases between them. CDR3 region: CASSSQGGISNQPQHF. DNA of the CDR3: TGTGCCAGCAGCTCACAGGGAGGGATTAGCAATCAGCCCCAGCATTTT.

The CDR3 nucleotides read TGTGCCAGTAGTATTGGGGACAGTGAAGCTTTCTTT. Translation: CASSIGDSEAFF. The chain carries TRBV19 and TRBJ1-1; 7 positions match TRBD1. The CDR3 runs 12 residues. The germline gives CDR1 LNHDA, CDR2 SQIVND (reference sequence). J was trimmed by 7 bases and V by 3 bases; bases with no gene match: 2.

The rearrangement joins TRBV11-3 to TRBJ2-3, with TRBD2 matching over 7 bases. The germline V gene has CDR1 SGHNT and CDR2 YENEEA. The trim removed 1 base at V and 2 bases at J, leaving 6 bases unmatched. The CDR3 spans 16 residues. The CDR3 region has the DNA TGTGCCAGCAGCTTAGCCGGGACTACCAACACAGATACGCAGTATTTT. Its protein is CASSLAGTTNTDTQYF.

This chain joins TRBV9 and TRBJ2-6; D is uncertain. Germline-derived CDR1 and CDR2 are SGDLS and YYNGEE. The CDR3 has 15 residues. Trimming shortened V by 1 base and J by 0 bases, and 5 bases separated the two germline ends. The CDR3 DNA follows: TGTGCCAGCAGCGTATCGAACTCTGGGGCCAACGTCCTGACTTTC. Translated: CASSVSNSGANVLTF.

V and J are TRBV7-9 and TRBJ2-1; 12 bases fit TRBD1. CDR3 length: 18 residues. Germline CDR1 SEHNR, CDR2 FQNEAQ (reference sequence). V was pared by 1 base and J by 5 bases, with 9 bases of the junction left unmatched. CDR3 region: CASSLGRGQGAGNNEQFF. The CDR3 bases are TGTGCCAGCAGCTTAGGTAGGGGACAGGGGGCAGGCAACAATGAGCAGTTCTTC. The whole variable domain, filled in from reference TRBV7-9 and TRBJ2-1, reads DTGVSQNPRHKITKRGQNVTFRCDPISEHNRLYWYRQTLGQGPEFLTYFQNEAQLEKSRLLSDRFSAERPKGSFSTLEIQRTEQGDSAMYLCASSLGRGQGAGNNEQFFGPGTRLTVL.

The chain uses TRBV5-4 and TRBJ1-2; no firm D call. The CDR3 runs to 16 residues. V dropped 2 bases and J dropped 5 bases, with 19 bases sitting between them. From germline, CDR1 is SGHNT and CDR2 YYREEE (reference sequence). Written as DNA, the CDR3 is TGTGCCAGCAGCTTAGGCCTGAATCGACGGAATTATGGCTACACCTTC. This sequence encodes CASSLGLNRRNYGYTF.

This chain uses TRBV4-2 with TRBJ1-5, with 8 positions matching TRBD1. The CDR3 spans 16 residues. With V trimmed by 0 bases and J by 7 bases, 8 bases remained unmatched. Germline lookup yields CDR1 LGHNA and CDR2 YNFKEQ. CDR3 in amino acids: CASSQDGQGAEQPQHF. In nucleotides, the CDR3 is TGTGCCAGCAGCCAAGATGGACAGGGAGCAGAACAGCCCCAGCATTTT.

The chain employs TRBV4-1 and TRBJ1-5; D not certain. The length of the CDR3 is 13 residues. V lost 3 bases and J lost 0, with 3 bases in between. CDR1 and CDR2 (germline): MGHRA, YSYEKL. CDR3 amino acids: CASSHVSNQPQHF. The CDR3 DNA reads as TGCGCCAGCAGCCACGTTAGCAATCAGCCCCAGCATTTT.